Listed below are T cell receptor beta chains from one sample, sequenced in a study of CD8+CD57+ T cells in acquired aplastic anemia. TCRdb re-called the reads through MiXCR, storing one row per CDR3 protein. This table holds under 350,000 distinct CDR3 sequences, around three fifths found once. Sequencing was performed on sorted CD4+, CD8+, or CD8+CD57+ T cells (not recorded which) from PBMCs. Every receptor here comes from a human donor with aplastic anemia. Both conserved end residues are part of each CDR3. Fields, in order: CDR3 length, V gene, J gene, D gene, clone size, CDR3 protein, CDR3 DNA. A D gene is named only where the DNA matches it firmly. Clone size appears in some rows only: once, few, many, or a class for an expanded clone.

length: 15; V: TRBV11-2; J: TRBJ2-7; D: TRBD2; size: once; CDR3: CASSPGTSGFYEQYF; DNA: TGTGCCAGCAGCCCCGGGACTAGCGGGTTTTACGAGCAGTACTTC
length: 15; V: TRBV15; J: TRBJ2-7; D: NA; size: many; CDR3: CATSRGGGGAYEQYF; DNA: TGTGCCACCAGCAGAGGTGGGGGTGGTGCCTACGAGCAGTACTTC
length: 12; V: TRBV29-1; J: TRBJ2-7; D: NA; size: many; CDR3: CSAGDSSYEQYF; DNA: TGCAGCGCGGGGGACAGCTCCTACGAGCAGTACTTC
length: 14; V: TRBV6-1; J: TRBJ1-5; D: NA; size: many; CDR3: CASSPQGLGQPQHF; DNA: TGTGCCAGCAGCCCACAGGGTTTGGGTCAGCCCCAGCATTTT
length: 14; V: TRBV7-2; J: TRBJ2-7; D: NA; size: NA; CDR3: CASSPQEGSYEQYF; DNA: TGTGCCAGCAGCCCTCAGGAGGGCAGCTACGAGCAGTACTTC
length: 14; V: TRBV7-2; J: TRBJ2-2; D: NA; size: few; CDR3: CASSLGRNTGELFF; DNA: TGTGCCAGCAGCTTAGGCAGAAACACCGGGGAGCTGTTTTTT
length: 15; V: TRBV6-6; J: TRBJ2-5; D: TRBD1; size: NA; CDR3: CASSIRTGGQETQYF; DNA: TGTGCCAGCAGTATACGGACAGGGGGTCAAGAGACCCAGTACTTC
length: 15; V: TRBV10-3; J: TRBJ1-2; D: NA; size: NA; CDR3: CAISESGEWEHGYTF; DNA: TGTGCCATCAGTGAGTCGGGAGAATGGGAACATGGCTACACCTTC
length: 17; V: TRBV20-1; J: TRBJ2-7; D: NA; size: NA; CDR3: CSAKVFRGSSSRYEQYF; DNA: TGCAGTGCTAAAGTCTTCAGAGGCTCCTCGTCCCGCTACGAGCAGTACTTC
length: 14; V: TRBV2; J: TRBJ2-3; D: TRBD1; size: NA; CDR3: CASRPGQGVDTQYF; DNA: TGTGCCAGCAGGCCGGGACAGGGAGTAGATACGCAGTATTTT
length: 15; V: TRBV7-9; J: TRBJ2-5; D: NA; size: NA; CDR3: CASSPLNRAQETQYF; DNA: TGTGCCAGCAGCCCACTCAACAGGGCTCAAGAGACCCAGTACTTC
length: 13; V: TRBV7-2; J: TRBJ1-1; D: TRBD1; size: once; CDR3: CASSWQGDTEAFF; DNA: TGTGCCAGCAGTTGGCAGGGGGACACTGAAGCTTTCTTT
length: 16; V: TRBV12-3/TRBV12-4; J: TRBJ2-7; D: TRBD1; size: NA; CDR3: CASSPHGTGGSYEQYF; DNA: TGTGCCAGCAGCCCCCACGGGACAGGGGGCTCCTACGAGCAGTACTTC
length: 14; V: TRBV7-9; J: TRBJ2-7; D: TRBD1; size: NA; CDR3: CASSSGQGHYEQYF; DNA: TGTGCCAGCAGCTCGGGACAGGGGCACTACGAGCAGTACTTC
length: 14; V: TRBV24-1; J: TRBJ2-7; D: NA; size: few; CDR3: CATSATGNSYEQYF; DNA: TGTGCCACCAGTGCTACAGGGAACTCCTACGAGCAGTACTTC
length: 19; V: TRBV29-1; J: TRBJ2-3; D: TRBD2; size: NA; CDR3: CSVLGLLAGEVHSTDTQYF; DNA: TGCAGCGTTTTAGGTCTTTTAGCGGGAGAGGTTCATAGCACAGATACGCAGTATTTT
length: 16; V: TRBV20-1; J: TRBJ1-5; D: NA; size: NA; CDR3: CSARDRKGGKNQPQHF; DNA: TGCAGTGCTAGAGATCGGAAGGGGGGCAAAAATCAGCCCCAGCATTTT
length: 14; V: TRBV7-8; J: TRBJ1-2; D: NA; size: NA; CDR3: CASSPVPSIYGYTF; DNA: TGTGCCAGCAGCCCAGTGCCCTCAATTTATGGCTACACCTTC
length: 15; V: TRBV6-4; J: TRBJ2-3; D: NA; size: many; CDR3: CASSDIGTSTDTQYF; DNA: TGTGCCAGCAGTGACATCGGGACTAGCACAGATACGCAGTATTTT
length: 12; V: TRBV19; J: TRBJ1-4; D: NA; size: many; CDR3: CASNRADEKLFF; DNA: TGTGCCAGCAACAGGGCTGATGAAAAACTGTTTTTT
length: 13; V: TRBV12-3/TRBV12-4; J: TRBJ1-1; D: NA; size: many; CDR3: CASSLGVRTEAFF; DNA: TGTGCCAGCAGTTTAGGGGTAAGGACTGAAGCTTTCTTT
length: 14; V: TRBV7-3; J: TRBJ2-3; D: NA; size: NA; CDR3: CTSSPGGVRDTQYF; DNA: TGTACCAGCAGCCCGGGTGGGGTACGGGATACGCAGTATTTT
length: 12; V: TRBV6-1; J: TRBJ2-7; D: NA; size: many; CDR3: CASSEPNYEQYF; DNA: TGTGCCAGCAGTGAACCTAACTACGAGCAGTACTTC
length: 15; V: TRBV13; J: TRBJ2-7; D: TRBD2; size: many; CDR3: CASSLGAGGPGEQYF; DNA: TGTGCCAGCAGTCTAGGAGCGGGGGGGCCGGGCGAGCAGTACTTC
length: 15; V: TRBV5-1; J: TRBJ2-2; D: NA; size: many; CDR3: CASSRQQGGTGELFF; DNA: TGCGCCAGCAGCCGTCAACAGGGAGGCACCGGGGAGCTGTTTTTT
length: 17; V: TRBV10-2; J: TRBJ2-3; D: TRBD1; size: many; CDR3: CASSESLGQGGTDTQYF; DNA: TGCGCCAGCAGTGAGTCTTTGGGACAGGGGGGCACAGATACGCAGTATTTT
length: 15; V: TRBV2; J: TRBJ2-1; D: NA; size: many; CDR3: CASSSRDFRLSEQFF; DNA: TGTGCCAGCAGTTCCCGGGACTTCAGGTTGAGTGAGCAGTTCTTC